This is a list of T cell receptor beta chains from one sample in a study of CD8+CD57+ T cells in acquired aplastic anemia. A single record per CDR3 protein comes from TCRdb applying MiXCR to the reads. The repertoire has approximately 190,000 distinct CDR3 sequences, less than 60% of them found once; the top ten carry over 7.5%. The sequenced sample was sorted CD4+, CD8+, or CD8+CD57+ T cells (not recorded which) from PBMCs. The receptor source for this set is a human donor with aplastic anemia. Both conserved end residues are part of each CDR3. Fields, in order: D gene, J gene, clone size, V gene, CDR3 length, CDR3 DNA, CDR3 protein. A D gene is named only where the DNA matches it firmly. A row's size may be missing; if present it is once, few, many or a size class.

>.|TRBJ1-2|many|TRBV5-1|14
TGCGCCAGCAGCTTCTCAACCAGGGTTAATGGCTACACCTTC
CASSFSTRVNGYTF
>TRBD2|TRBJ2-7|.|TRBV7-8|11
TGTGCCACCGAGCGGGGTATGGAGCAGTACTTC
CATERGMEQYF
>.|TRBJ1-6|few|TRBV19|13
TGTGCCAGTAGTAGACAGGAGGTTTCACCCCTCCACTTT
CASSRQEVSPLHF
>TRBD2|TRBJ2-5|.|TRBV10-3|15
TGTGCCATCAGCGGACTAGCGGGGGCCCAAGAGACCCAGTACTTC
CAISGLAGAQETQYF
>TRBD1|TRBJ1-4|.|TRBV5-1|16
TGCGCCAGCAGCACCCAGGGACAGGGGAGCAGCGGAAAACTGGTTTTT
CASSTQGQGSSGKLVF
>TRBD1|TRBJ2-5|few|TRBV28|17
TGTGCCAGCAATCTGATGTCAGCGGACAGGGTTAAAGAGACCCAGTACTTC
CASNLMSADRVKETQYF
>.|TRBJ2-3|many|TRBV27|15
TGTGCCAGCAGTTCACCAGGACCCGCCACAGATACGCAGTATTTT
CASSSPGPATDTQYF
>.|TRBJ1-2|many|TRBV10-2|11
TGCGCCAGCGGGGAGAACTATGGCTACACCTTC
CASGENYGYTF
>TRBD1|TRBJ1-2|.|TRBV5-5|13
TGTGCCAGCAGCTCGGACAGGGGAGGAGGCTACACCTTC
CASSSDRGGGYTF
>TRBD2|TRBJ2-3|.|TRBV29-1|15
TGCAGCGTTGAAGTAGCGGGAGTGGGTACAGATACGCAGTATTTT
CSVEVAGVGTDTQYF
>.|TRBJ1-3|few|TRBV12-3/TRBV12-4|18
TGTGCCAGCAGTTCTAGCCTGAGAATGAACAGTTTTGGAAACACCATATATTTT
CASSSSLRMNSFGNTIYF
>.|TRBJ2-5|many|TRBV7-8|13
TGTGCCAGCAGGGACCTAGGGGGGGAGACCCAGTACTTC
CASRDLGGETQYF
>.|TRBJ1-5|.|TRBV5-1|15
TGCGCCAGCAGCTTGGGACAGTCTGGCAATCAGCCCCAGCATTTT
CASSLGQSGNQPQHF
>.|TRBJ2-3|many|TRBV6-1|14
TGTGCCAGCAGGGGACCTGGGTTTACAGATACGCAGTATTTT
CASRGPGFTDTQYF
>.|TRBJ2-1|.|TRBV7-8|13
TGTGCCTGCAGCTTAGTACCCGACAATGAGCAGTTCTTC
CACSLVPDNEQFF
>.|TRBJ2-7|.|TRBV18|14
TGTGCCAGCTCACCCCTGGACGTGACTTACGAGCAGTACTTC
CASSPLDVTYEQYF
>.|TRBJ2-2|.|TRBV7-8|13
TGTGCCAGCAGCTTGTGGGGAACCGGGGAGCTGTTTTTT
CASSLWGTGELFF
>TRBD1|TRBJ1-4|.|TRBV10-3|15
TGTGCCATCAGCGAGATGACAGGGTCCAGGGAAAAACTGTTTTTT
CAISEMTGSREKLFF
>.|TRBJ2-2|.|TRBV15|13
TGTGCCACCAGCAGAGATGTGGGTGGGGAGCTGTTTTTT
CATSRDVGGELFF
>TRBD1|TRBJ1-6|once|TRBV10-3|14
TGTGCCATCAGTTCTGGACAGGAGAATTCACCCCTCCACTTT
CAISSGQENSPLHF
>TRBD2|TRBJ2-7|once|TRBV10-2|13
TGCGCCAGCACCGGGACTAGCGGCTACGAGCAGTACTTC
CASTGTSGYEQYF
>TRBD1|TRBJ2-5|.|TRBV18|17
TGTGCCAGCTCACCGGCGACAGGGGGGGAATCCGGAGAGACCCAGTACTTC
CASSPATGGESGETQYF
>.|TRBJ1-6|.|TRBV7-3|14
TGTGCCAGCAGCTTAGTGGGAGGGGGATCACCCCTCCACTTT
CASSLVGGGSPLHF
>TRBD2|TRBJ2-7|few|TRBV7-9|14
TGTGCCAGCAGCTTTGGTAGCGGGAGCGACGAGCAGTACTTC
CASSFGSGSDEQYF
>.|TRBJ2-3|.|TRBV7-6|14
TGTGCCAGCAGCTTACAGGGCGTAGAAGATACGCAGTATTTT
CASSLQGVEDTQYF
>.|TRBJ2-5|few|TRBV2|15
TGTGCCAGCAGTGGGACTAGAGGGGGGGAAGAGACCCAGTACTTC
CASSGTRGGEETQYF
>.|TRBJ1-2|.|TRBV6-1|16
TGTGCCAGCCACAGGCAACCCCAATGGGCCCACTATGGCTACACCTTC
CASHRQPQWAHYGYTF
>TRBD1|TRBJ2-2|many|TRBV10-3|16
TGTGCCATCAGTGAGTCGAATACAGGGGCCACCGGGGAGCTGTTTTTT
CAISESNTGATGELFF
>.|TRBJ1-5|few|TRBV15|12
TGTGCCACCAGCAGAGATATTCAGCCCCAGCATTTT
CATSRDIQPQHF
>TRBD1|TRBJ1-2|many|TRBV19|15
TGTGCCAGTAGTAGAAGGACAGGCCCTGGCTATGGCTACACCTTC
CASSRRTGPGYGYTF
>TRBD2|TRBJ2-1|many|TRBV5-1|14
TGCGCCAGCAGCATTAGCGGGAGGGCCAATGAGCAGTTCTTC
CASSISGRANEQFF
>.|TRBJ1-5|.|TRBV6-5|15
TGTGCCAGCAGTTGGGACCAGAACGGCAATCAGCCCCAGCATTTT
CASSWDQNGNQPQHF
>.|TRBJ2-7|once|TRBV12-3/TRBV12-4|14
TGTGCCAGCAGTTACCTCCAGTCTTCCTACGAGCAGTACTTC
CASSYLQSSYEQYF
>TRBD2|TRBJ2-1|.|TRBV4-2|17
TGTGCCAGCAGCCCAGACCGGACTAGCGGATTATACAATGAGCAGTTCTTC
CASSPDRTSGLYNEQFF
>.|TRBJ2-1|.|TRBV19|15
TGTGCCAGTAGTATAAGTACGGCCCTCTACAATGAGCAGTTCTTC
CASSISTALYNEQFF
>.|TRBJ2-7|once|TRBV29-1|14
TGCAGCGTTGAAGTGTCTGACCCGGGGTACGAGCAGTACTTC
CSVEVSDPGYEQYF
>TRBD2|TRBJ2-2|many|TRBV7-3|16
TGTGCCAGCAGCTTCGGGACTAGTTTATTTCCCGGGGAGCTGTTTTTT
CASSFGTSLFPGELFF
>.|TRBJ2-6|.|TRBV7-3|14
TGTGCCAGCAGCTTGAACACCGGGGCCAACGTCCTGACTTTC
CASSLNTGANVLTF
>TRBD1|TRBJ1-1|many|TRBV2|13
TGTGCCAGCAGTGAACTCTTGACAGGGGAGGCTTTCTTT
CASSELLTGEAFF
>TRBD1|TRBJ2-3|few|TRBV2|15
TGTGCCAGCAGAGGGAAGGACAGGGTCGCAGATACGCAGTATTTT
CASRGKDRVADTQYF
>TRBD2|TRBJ2-5|.|TRBV9|14
TGCGCCAGCAGCGTCGGGGGGGCGACGGAGACCCAGTACTTC
CASSVGGATETQYF